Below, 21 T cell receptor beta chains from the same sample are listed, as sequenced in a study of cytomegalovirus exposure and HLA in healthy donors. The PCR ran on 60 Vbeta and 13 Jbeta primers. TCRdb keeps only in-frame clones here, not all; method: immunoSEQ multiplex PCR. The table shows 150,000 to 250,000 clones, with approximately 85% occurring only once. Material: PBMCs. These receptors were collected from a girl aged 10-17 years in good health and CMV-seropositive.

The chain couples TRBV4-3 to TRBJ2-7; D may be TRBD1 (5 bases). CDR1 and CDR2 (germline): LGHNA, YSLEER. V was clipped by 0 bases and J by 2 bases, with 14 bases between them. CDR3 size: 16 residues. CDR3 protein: CASSQDVRQGPYEQYF. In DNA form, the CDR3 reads TGCGCCAGCAGCCAAGATGTTCGGCAGGGTCCCTACGAGCAGTACTTC.

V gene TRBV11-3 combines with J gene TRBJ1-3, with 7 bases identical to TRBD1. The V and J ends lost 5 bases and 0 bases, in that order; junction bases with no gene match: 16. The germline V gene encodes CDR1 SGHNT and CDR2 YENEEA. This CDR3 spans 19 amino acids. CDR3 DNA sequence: TGTGCCAGCAGCCGCGCGAGAGCAGGACAGGCAATCTCTGGAAACACCATATATTTT. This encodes CASSRARAGQAISGNTIYF.

This CDR3 is CASSVVAGRDTQYF. The CDR3 DNA is TGTGCCAGCAGCGTAGTGGCGGGACGGGATACGCAGTATTTT. This sequence joins TRBV9 and TRBJ2-3, with D tentatively TRBD2 (6 bases). Trimming stripped 0 bases from V and 6 bases from J, with 11 bases between. The CDR3 is 14 residues long. The germline gives CDR1 SGDLS, CDR2 YYNGEE.

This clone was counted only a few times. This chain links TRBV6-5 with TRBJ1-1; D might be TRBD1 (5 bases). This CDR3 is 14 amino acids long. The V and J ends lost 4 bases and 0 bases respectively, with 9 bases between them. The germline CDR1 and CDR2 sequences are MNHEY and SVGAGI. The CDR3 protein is CASSSGSLNTEAFF. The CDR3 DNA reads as TGTGCCAGCAGTTCAGGGTCATTGAACACTGAAGCTTTCTTT.

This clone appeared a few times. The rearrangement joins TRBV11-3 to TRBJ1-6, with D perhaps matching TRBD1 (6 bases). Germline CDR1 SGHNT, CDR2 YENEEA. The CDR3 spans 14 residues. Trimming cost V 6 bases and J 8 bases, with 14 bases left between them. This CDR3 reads CASRRQAPHSPLHF. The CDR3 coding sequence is TGTGCCAGCAGGCGACAGGCCCCCCATTCACCCCTCCACTTT.

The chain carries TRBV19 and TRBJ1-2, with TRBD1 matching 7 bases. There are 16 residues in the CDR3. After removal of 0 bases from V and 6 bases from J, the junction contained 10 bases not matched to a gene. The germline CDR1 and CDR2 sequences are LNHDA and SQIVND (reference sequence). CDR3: CASSIERNRGVNGYTF. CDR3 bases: TGTGCCAGTAGTATAGAGAGGAACAGGGGAGTGAATGGCTACACCTTC. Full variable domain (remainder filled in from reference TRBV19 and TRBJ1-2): DGGITQSPKYLFRKEGQNVTLSCEQNLNHDAMYWYRQDPGQGLRLIYYSQIVNDFQKGDIAEGYSVSREKKESFPLTVTSAQKNPTAFYLCASSIERNRGVNGYTFGSGTRLTVV.

CDR3: CASSLADRERTEAFF. The CDR3 region has the DNA TGCGCCAGCAGCCTTGCGGACAGAGAGAGGACTGAAGCTTTCTTT. V and J are TRBV5-1 and TRBJ1-1; TRBD1 is a possible D gene (6 bases). CDR1 and CDR2 from the germline V gene are SGHRS and YFSETQ. V was shortened by 4 bases and J by 5 bases, with 18 bases between the two germline ends. This CDR3 is built from 15 residues.

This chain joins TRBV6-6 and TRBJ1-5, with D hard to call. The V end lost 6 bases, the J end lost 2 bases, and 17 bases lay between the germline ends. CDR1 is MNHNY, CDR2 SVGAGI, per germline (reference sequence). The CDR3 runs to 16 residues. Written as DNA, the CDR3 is TGTGCCAGCAGGCCCGGACTGAAGTCGGGCAATCAGCCCCAGCATTTT. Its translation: CASRPGLKSGNQPQHF.

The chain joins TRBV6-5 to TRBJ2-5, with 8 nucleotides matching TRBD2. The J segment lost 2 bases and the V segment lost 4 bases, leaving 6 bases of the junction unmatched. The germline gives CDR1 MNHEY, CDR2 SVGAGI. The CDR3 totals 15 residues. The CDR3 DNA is TGTGCCAGCAGTTTCCTAGCGGGTAGACAAGAGACCCAGTACTTC. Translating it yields CASSFLAGRQETQYF.

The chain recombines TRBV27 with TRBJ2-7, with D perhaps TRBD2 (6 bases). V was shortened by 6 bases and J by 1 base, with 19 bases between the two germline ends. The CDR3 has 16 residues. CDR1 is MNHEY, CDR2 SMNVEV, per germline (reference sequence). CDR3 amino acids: CASSPPPGLSSYEQYF. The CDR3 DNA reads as TGTGCCAGCAGCCCTCCCCCGGGACTTTCGTCCTACGAGCAGTACTTC.

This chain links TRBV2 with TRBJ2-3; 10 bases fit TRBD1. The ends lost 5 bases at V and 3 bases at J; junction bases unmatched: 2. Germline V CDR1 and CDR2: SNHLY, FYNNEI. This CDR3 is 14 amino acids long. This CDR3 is CASSWTGGTDTQYF. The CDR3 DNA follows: TGTGCCAGCAGTTGGACAGGGGGGACAGATACGCAGTATTTT.

CDR3 DNA sequence: TGTGCCAGCAGATACAGAGGTGAAAAACTGTTTTTT. Its translation is CASRYRGEKLFF. V is TRBV6-5 and J is TRBJ1-4; D not certain. This CDR3 region has 12 residues. The V end was cut by 6 bases, the J end by 7 bases, with 9 bases between. Germline CDR1 and CDR2: MNHEY and SVGAGI.

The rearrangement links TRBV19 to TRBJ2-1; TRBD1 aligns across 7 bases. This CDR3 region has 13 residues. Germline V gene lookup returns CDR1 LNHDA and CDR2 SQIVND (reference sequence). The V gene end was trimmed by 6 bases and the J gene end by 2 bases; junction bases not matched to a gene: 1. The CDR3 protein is CASRGGPYNEQFF. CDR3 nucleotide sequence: TGTGCCAGTAGAGGGGGCCCCTACAATGAGCAGTTCTTC.

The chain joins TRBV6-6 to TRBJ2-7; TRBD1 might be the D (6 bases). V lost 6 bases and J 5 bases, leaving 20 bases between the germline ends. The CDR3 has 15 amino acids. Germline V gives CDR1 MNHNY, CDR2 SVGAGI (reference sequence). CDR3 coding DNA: TGTGCCAGCAGCCCTACCACAGGGATTTTCCACGAGCAGTACTTC. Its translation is CASSPTTGIFHEQYF.

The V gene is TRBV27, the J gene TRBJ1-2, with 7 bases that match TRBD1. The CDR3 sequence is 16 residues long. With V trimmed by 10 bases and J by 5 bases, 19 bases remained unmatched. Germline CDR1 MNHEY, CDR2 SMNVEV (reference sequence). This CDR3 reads CATKGARKGRDYGYTF. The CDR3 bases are TGTGCCACCAAGGGGGCGCGGAAGGGTAGGGATTATGGCTACACCTTC.

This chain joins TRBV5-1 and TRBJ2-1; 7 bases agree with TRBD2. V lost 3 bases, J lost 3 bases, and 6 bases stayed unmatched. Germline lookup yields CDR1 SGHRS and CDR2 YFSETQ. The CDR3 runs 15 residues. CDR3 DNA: TGCGCCAGCAGCTCTGGCGGGGGAATCTACAATGAGCAGTTCTTC. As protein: CASSSGGGIYNEQFF.

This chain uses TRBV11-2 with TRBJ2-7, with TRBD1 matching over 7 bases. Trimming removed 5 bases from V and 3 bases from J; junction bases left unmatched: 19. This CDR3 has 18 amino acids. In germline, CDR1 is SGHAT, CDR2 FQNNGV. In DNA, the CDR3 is TGTGCCAGCAGCCCGAGTCCTGTAGGGACAGCGATTAGCTACGAGCAGTACTTC. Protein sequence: CASSPSPVGTAISYEQYF.

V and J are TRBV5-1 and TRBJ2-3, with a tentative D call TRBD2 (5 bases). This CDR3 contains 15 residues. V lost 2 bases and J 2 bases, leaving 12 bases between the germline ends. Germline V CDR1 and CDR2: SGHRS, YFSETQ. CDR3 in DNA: TGCGCCAGCAGCTTAGAGCGAGACTACACAGATACGCAGTATTTT. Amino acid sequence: CASSLERDYTDTQYF.

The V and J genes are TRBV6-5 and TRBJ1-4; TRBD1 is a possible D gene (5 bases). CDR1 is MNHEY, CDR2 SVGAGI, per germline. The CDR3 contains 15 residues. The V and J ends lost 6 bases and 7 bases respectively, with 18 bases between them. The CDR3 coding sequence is TGTGCCAGCAGACCCGTCGGGGGGTTGGGTGAAAAACTGTTTTTT. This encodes CASRPVGGLGEKLFF.

For the CDR3, the DNA is TGTGCCAGCAGCCCCCAGGGGAAAGGGGCCAACGTCCTGACTTTC. Translation: CASSPQGKGANVLTF. This chain joins TRBV5-6 and TRBJ2-6; TRBD1 might be the D (6 bases). Germline CDR1 and CDR2: SGHDT and YYEEEE. Deletions cut 4 bases from V and 4 bases from J, with 12 bases between. This CDR3 contains 15 residues.

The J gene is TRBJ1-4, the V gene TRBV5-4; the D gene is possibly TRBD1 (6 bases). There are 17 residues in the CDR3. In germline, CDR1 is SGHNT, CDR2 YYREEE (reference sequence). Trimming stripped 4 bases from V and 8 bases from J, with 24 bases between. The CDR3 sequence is CASSVMNFVQGEEKLFF. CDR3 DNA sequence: TGTGCCAGCAGCGTAATGAATTTTGTACAGGGTGAGGAAAAACTGTTTTTT. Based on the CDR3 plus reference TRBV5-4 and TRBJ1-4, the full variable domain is ETGVTQSPTHLIKTRGQQVTLRCSSQSGHNTVSWYQQALGQGPQFIFQYYREEENGRGNFPPRFSGLQFPNYSSELNVNALELDDSALYLCASSVMNFVQGEEKLFFGSGTQLSVL.